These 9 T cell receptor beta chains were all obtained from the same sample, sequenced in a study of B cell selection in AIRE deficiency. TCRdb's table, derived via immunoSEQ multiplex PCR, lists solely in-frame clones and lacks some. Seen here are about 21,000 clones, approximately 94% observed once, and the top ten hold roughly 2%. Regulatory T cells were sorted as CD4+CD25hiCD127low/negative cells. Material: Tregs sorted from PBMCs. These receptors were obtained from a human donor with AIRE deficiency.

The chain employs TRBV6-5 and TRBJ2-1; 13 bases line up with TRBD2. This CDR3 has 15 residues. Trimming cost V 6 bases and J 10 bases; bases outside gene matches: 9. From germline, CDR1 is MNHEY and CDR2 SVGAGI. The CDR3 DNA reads TGTGCCAGCAGCCGAGGACTAGCGGGAGTCTACGAGCAGTTCTTC. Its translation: CASSRGLAGVYEQFF.

The CDR3 region has the DNA TGCGCCAGCAGCTTAGCTGGGGCCAACGTCCTGACTTTC. Protein: CASSLAGANVLTF. The chain employs TRBV5-1 and TRBJ2-6; D ambiguous. The CDR3 sequence is 13 residues long. Germline V gene sequence: CDR1 SGHRS, CDR2 YFSETQ. V was shortened by 2 bases and J by 2 bases, with 2 bases between the two germline ends. The full variable domain, with the rest looked up from reference TRBV5-1 and TRBJ2-6, is KAGVTQTPRYLIKTRGQQVTLSCSPISGHRSVSWYQQTPGQGLQFLFEYFSETQRNKGNFPGRFSGRQFSNSRSEMNVSTLELGDSALYLCASSLAGANVLTFGAGSRLTVL.

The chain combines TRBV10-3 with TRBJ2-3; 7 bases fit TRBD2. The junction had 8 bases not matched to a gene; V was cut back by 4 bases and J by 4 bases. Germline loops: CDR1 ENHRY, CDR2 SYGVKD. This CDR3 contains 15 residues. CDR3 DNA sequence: TGTGCCATCAGTGTGCAGCGGGAAGAGGCAGATACGCAGTATTTT. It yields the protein CAISVQREEADTQYF.

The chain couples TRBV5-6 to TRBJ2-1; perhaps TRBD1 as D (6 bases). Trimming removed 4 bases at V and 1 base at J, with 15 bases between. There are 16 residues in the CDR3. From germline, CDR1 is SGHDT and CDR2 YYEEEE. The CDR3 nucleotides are TGTGCCAGCAGCAACAGGGTATTTAATTCCTACAATGAGCAGTTCTTC. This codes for CASSNRVFNSYNEQFF. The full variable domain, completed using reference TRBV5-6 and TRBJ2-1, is DAGVTQSPTHLIKTRGQQVTLRCSPKSGHDTVSWYQQALGQGPQFIFQYYEEEERQRGNFPDRFSGHQFPNYSSELNVNALLLGDSALYLCASSNRVFNSYNEQFFGPGTRLTVL.

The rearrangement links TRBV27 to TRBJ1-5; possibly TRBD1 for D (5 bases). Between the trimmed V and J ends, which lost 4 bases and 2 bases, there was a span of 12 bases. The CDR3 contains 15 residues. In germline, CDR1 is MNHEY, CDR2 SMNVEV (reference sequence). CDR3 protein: CASSSRDEGNQPQHF. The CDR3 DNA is TGTGCCAGCAGTTCCCGGGACGAGGGCAATCAGCCCCAGCATTTT.

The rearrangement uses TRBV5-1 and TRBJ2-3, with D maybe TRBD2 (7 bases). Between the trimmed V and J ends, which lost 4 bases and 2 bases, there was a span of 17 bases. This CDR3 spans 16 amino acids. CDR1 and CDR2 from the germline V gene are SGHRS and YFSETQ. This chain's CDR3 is CASSAGAQGITDTQYF. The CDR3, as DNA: TGCGCCAGCAGCGCGGGGGCCCAGGGTATCACAGATACGCAGTATTTT.

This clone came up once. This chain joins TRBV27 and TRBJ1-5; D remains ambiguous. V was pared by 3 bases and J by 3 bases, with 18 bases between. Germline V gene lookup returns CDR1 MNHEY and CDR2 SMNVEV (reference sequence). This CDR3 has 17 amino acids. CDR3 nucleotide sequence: TGTGCCAGCAGTTTTTCTGGCCGTTACTACGACAATCAGCCCCAGCATTTT. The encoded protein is CASSFSGRYYDNQPQHF.

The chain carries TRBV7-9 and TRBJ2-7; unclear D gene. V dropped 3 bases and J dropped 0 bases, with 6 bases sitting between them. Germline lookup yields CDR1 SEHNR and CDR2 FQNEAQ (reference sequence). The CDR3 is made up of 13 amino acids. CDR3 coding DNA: TGTGCCAGCAGCTTGAGGAACTCCTACGAGCAGTACTTC. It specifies CASSLRNSYEQYF. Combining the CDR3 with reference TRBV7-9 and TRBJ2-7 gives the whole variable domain DTGVSQNPRHKITKRGQNVTFRCDPISEHNRLYWYRQTLGQGPEFLTYFQNEAQLEKSRLLSDRFSAERPKGSFSTLEIQRTEQGDSAMYLCASSLRNSYEQYFGPGTRLTVT.

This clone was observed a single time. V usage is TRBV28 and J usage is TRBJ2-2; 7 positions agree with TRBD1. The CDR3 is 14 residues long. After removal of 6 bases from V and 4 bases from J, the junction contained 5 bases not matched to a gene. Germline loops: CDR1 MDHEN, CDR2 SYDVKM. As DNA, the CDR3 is TGTGCCAGCAGATATTCAGGGGGCACCGGGGAGCTGTTTTTT. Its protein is CASRYSGGTGELFF.